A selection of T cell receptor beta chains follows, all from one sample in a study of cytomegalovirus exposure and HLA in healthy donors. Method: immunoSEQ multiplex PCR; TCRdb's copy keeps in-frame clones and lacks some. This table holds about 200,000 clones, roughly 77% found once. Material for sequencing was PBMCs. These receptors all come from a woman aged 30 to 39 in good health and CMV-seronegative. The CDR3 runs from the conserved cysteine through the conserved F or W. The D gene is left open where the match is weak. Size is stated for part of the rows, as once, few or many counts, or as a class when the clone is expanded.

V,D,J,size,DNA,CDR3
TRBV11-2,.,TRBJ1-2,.,TGTGCCAGCAGCAAAGGGGTATTTAACTATGGCTACACCTTC,CASSKGVFNYGYTF
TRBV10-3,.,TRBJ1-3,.,TGTGCCACCCAGGAGGCTGGAAACACCATATATTTT,CATQEAGNTIYF
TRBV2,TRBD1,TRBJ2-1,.,TGTGCCAGCAGTCCCGGGACAGTTTACAATGAGCAGTTCTTC,CASSPGTVYNEQFF
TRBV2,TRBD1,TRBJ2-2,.,TGTGCCAACGACAGGGGGCTCACCGGGGAGCTGTTTTTT,CANDRGLTGELFF
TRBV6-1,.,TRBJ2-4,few,TGTGCCAGCAGTGAAACAGCTCCTAACGCCAAAAACATTCAGTACTTC,CASSETAPNAKNIQYF
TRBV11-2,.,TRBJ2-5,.,TGTGCCAGCAGCTTAGTACTTACCCAAGAGACCCAGTACTTC,CASSLVLTQETQYF
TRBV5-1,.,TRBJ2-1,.,TGCGCCAGCAGCAACACAGAGTACAATGAGCAGTTCTTC,CASSNTEYNEQFF
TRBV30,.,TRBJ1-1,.,TGTGCCTGGGGAACAGGGTACCAATCCATGAACACTGAAGCTTTCTTT,CAWGTGYQSMNTEAFF
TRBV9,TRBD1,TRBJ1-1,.,TGTGCCAGCACCAAGGGGGCGCGTCCCACTGAAGCTTTCTTT,CASTKGARPTEAFF
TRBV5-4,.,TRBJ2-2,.,TGTGCCAGCAGCTTGTATACGGAGACCGGGGAGCTGTTTTTT,CASSLYTETGELFF
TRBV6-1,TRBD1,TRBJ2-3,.,TGTGCCAGCAGTTCTAGGGGGCAGGGGGATACGCAGTATTTT,CASSSRGQGDTQYF
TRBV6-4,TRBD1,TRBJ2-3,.,TGTGCCAGCAGTGGCAATCGAGGGGGCGGAGATACGCAGTATTTT,CASSGNRGGGDTQYF
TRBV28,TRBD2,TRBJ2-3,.,TGTGCCAGCAGTTTACTCGGGACTAGCGGTAGCACAGATACGCAGTATTTT,CASSLLGTSGSTDTQYF
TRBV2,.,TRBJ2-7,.,TGTGCCAGCGCAGGGGCCCCCCTCTACGAGCAGTACTTC,CASAGAPLYEQYF
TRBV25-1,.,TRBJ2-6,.,TGTGCCAGCAGTGAATCAGGGGCTGGGGCCAACGTCCTGACTTTC,CASSESGAGANVLTF
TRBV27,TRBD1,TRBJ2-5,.,TGTGCCAGCAGTCCCCGCAGGGGGCGCGAGGAGACCCAGTACTTC,CASSPRRGREETQYF
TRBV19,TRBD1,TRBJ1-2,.,TGTGCCAGTAGTCCCCGGGACAGGGGTGGCTACACCTTC,CASSPRDRGGYTF
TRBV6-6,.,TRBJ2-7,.,TGTGCCAGCAGTGCCCCCGGGACTCAATACGAGCAGTACTTC,CASSAPGTQYEQYF
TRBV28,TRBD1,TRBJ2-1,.,TGTGCCAGCAGCCGGACAGGGGGCTACAATGAGCAGTTCTTC,CASSRTGGYNEQFF
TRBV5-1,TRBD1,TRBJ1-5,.,TGCGCCAGCAGCCCACAGGGGTGGGACAATCAGCCCCAGCATTTT,CASSPQGWDNQPQHF
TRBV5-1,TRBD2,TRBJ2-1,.,TGCGCCAGCAGCCCAACCCTTCTAGCGGGGGTTTCCTACAATGAGCAGTTCTTC,CASSPTLLAGVSYNEQFF
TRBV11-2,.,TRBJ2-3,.,TGTGCCAGCAGCTTCCCCCGGGGGGGACAGGGTCCGGTAACAGATACGCAGTATTTT,CASSFPRGGQGPVTDTQYF
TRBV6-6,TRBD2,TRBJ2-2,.,TGTGCCAGCAGACCCGGACTAGCCTACGGTACCGGGGAGCTGTTTTTT,CASRPGLAYGTGELFF
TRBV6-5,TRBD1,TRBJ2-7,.,TGTGCCAGCAGCCCTGACAGGGCCTCCCAGTACGAGCAGTACTTC,CASSPDRASQYEQYF
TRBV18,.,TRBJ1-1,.,TGTGCCAGCTCACTTAAAAACTTTAACACTGAAGCTTTCTTT,CASSLKNFNTEAFF
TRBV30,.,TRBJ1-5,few,TGTGCCTGGAGTGTTGAGAGCAATCAGCCCCAGCATTTT,CAWSVESNQPQHF
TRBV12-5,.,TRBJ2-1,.,TGTGCTAGTGGATCTCGGGGTGAGCAGTTCTTC,CASGSRGEQFF
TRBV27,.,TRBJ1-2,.,TGTGCCAGCAGTTTTTCCGGAGCGTATGGCTACACCTTC,CASSFSGAYGYTF
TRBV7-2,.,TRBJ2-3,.,TGTGCCAGCAGCTCCCCCGGCGGATACGCAGATACGCAGTATTTT,CASSSPGGYADTQYF
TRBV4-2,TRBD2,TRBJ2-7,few,TGTGCCAGCAGCAGGGGAGCGGGACGTTCCTACGAGCAGTACTTC,CASSRGAGRSYEQYF
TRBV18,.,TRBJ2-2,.,TGTGCCAGCTCACCGCCGACAGGGAGGCACGCCGGGGAGCTGTTTTTT,CASSPPTGRHAGELFF
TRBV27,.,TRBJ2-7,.,TGTGCCAGCAGTTTAACAAGTTTGGGAGCGGGTCGGGGGGCGACCTACGAGCAGTACTTC,CASSLTSLGAGRGATYEQYF
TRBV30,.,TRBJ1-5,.,TGTGCCTGGAGTGCCAATGAGGGAAGCAATCAGCCCCAGCATTTT,CAWSANEGSNQPQHF
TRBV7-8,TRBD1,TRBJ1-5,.,TGTGCCAGCAGCTTAGGGGACAGGGTCTATAGCAATCAGCCCCAGCATTTT,CASSLGDRVYSNQPQHF
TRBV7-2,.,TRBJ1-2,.,TGTGCCAGCAGCCCCGGGGGGTCTAACTATGGCTACACCTTC,CASSPGGSNYGYTF
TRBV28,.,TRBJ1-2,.,TGTGCCAGCAGTTTATTAGCGGCAGCCCCCTATGGCTACACCTTC,CASSLLAAAPYGYTF
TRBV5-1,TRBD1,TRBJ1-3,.,TGCGCCAGCAGCTCGGGACAGCCTGGAAACACCATATATTTT,CASSSGQPGNTIYF
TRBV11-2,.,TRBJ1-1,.,TGTGCCCTAAATTCGGGCACTGAAGCTTTCTTT,CALNSGTEAFF
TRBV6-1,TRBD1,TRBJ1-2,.,TGTGCCAGCAGTGAGATGGGACAGGGTGGCTATGGCTACACCTTC,CASSEMGQGGYGYTF
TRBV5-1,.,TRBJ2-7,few,TGCGCCAGCAGCTTAGGTAGGGGGACACCCGGCTACGAGCAGTACTTC,CASSLGRGTPGYEQYF
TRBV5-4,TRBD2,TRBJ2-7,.,TGTGCCAGCAGCTTGGACTGGACTAGCGGGCCATACGAGCAGTACTTC,CASSLDWTSGPYEQYF
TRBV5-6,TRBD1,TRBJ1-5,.,TGTGCCAGCAGCCTTCGCGCACCCACAGGGGGCAATCAGCCCCAGCATTTT,CASSLRAPTGGNQPQHF
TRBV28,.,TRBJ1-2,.,TGTGCCAGCAGTCGACGACAAGACCCCTATGGCTACACCTTC,CASSRRQDPYGYTF
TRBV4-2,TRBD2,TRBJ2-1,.,TGTGCCAGCAGCCCATCTCGACTAGCGGGGGTTCACAATGAGCAGTTCTTC,CASSPSRLAGVHNEQFF
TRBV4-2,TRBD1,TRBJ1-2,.,TGTGCCAGCAGCCAAGCCCCCGGACAGGATAGCTATGGCTACACCTTC,CASSQAPGQDSYGYTF
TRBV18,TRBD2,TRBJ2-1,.,TGTGCCAGCTCACCCGGGACTAGCGGGACCTACAATGAGCAGTTCTTC,CASSPGTSGTYNEQFF
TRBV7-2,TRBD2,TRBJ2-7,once,TGTGCCAGCAGCACTAGCGGGGGGGCTTACGAGCAGTACTTC,CASSTSGGAYEQYF
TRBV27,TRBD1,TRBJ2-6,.,TGTGCCAGCAGCCCCACACAGGGGAGCGCTGGGGCCAACGTCCTGACTTTC,CASSPTQGSAGANVLTF
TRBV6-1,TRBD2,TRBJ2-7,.,TGTGCCATCCGTCGTGGGGAGGGTATTTACGAGCAGTACTTC,CAIRRGEGIYEQYF